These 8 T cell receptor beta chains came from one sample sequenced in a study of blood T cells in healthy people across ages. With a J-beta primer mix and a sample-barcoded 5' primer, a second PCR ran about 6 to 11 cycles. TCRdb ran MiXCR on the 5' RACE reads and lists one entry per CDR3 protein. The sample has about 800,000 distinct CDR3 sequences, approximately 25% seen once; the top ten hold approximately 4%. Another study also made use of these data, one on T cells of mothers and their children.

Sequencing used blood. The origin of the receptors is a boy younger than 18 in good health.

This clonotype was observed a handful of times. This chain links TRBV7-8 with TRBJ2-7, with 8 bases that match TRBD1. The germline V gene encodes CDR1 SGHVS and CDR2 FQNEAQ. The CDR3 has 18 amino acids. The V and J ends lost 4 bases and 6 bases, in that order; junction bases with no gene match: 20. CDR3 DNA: TGTGCCAGCAGCTCATTCACGGACCCCAGGGGGCGGGCCGGCGAGCAGTACTTC. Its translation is CASSSFTDPRGRAGEQYF.

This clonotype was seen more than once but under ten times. The DNA of the CDR3 is TGTGCCAGTACATGGTTTTCCCGACGGGACAGGGCTAACTATGGCTACACCTTC. Translating gives CASTWFSRRDRANYGYTF. This sequence joins TRBV11-2 and TRBJ1-2, with TRBD1 identical over 9 bases. From germline, CDR1 is SGHAT and CDR2 FQNNGV. This CDR3 contains 18 residues. Trimming removed 9 bases from V and 0 bases from J; junction bases left unmatched: 17.

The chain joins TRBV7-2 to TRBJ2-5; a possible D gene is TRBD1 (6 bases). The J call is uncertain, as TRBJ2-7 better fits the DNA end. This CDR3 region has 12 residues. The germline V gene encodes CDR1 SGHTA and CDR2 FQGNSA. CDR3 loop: CASSDGGSEQYF. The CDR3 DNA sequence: TGTGCCAGCAGCGATGGGGGCTCCGAGCAGTACTTC.

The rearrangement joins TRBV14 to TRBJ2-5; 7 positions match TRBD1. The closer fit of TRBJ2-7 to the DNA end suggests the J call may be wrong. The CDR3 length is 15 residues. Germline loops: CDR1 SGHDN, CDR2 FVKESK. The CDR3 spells CASSQNLGTVHEQYF. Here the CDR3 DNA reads TGTGCCAGCAGCCAAAACCTAGGGACAGTCCACGAGCAGTACTTC.

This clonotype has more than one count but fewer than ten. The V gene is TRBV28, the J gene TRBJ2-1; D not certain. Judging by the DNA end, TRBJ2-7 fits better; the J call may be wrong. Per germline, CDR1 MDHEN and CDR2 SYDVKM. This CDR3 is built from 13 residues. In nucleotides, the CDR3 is TGTGCCAGCAGTTTGGATGCCGGGCGGGAGCAGTACTTC. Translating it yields CASSLDAGREQYF.

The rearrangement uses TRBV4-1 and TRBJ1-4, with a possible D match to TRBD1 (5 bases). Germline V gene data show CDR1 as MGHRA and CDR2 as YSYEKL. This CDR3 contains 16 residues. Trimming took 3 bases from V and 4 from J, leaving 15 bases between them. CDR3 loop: CASSQIPGRVNEKLFF. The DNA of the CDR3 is TGCGCCAGCAGCCAGATCCCAGGGAGAGTTAATGAAAAACTGTTTTTT.

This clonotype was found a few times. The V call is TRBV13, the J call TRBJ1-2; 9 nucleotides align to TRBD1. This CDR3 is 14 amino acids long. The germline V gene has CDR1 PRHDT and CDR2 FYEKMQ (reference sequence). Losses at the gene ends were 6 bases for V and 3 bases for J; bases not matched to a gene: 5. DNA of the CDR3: TGTGCCAGCAGGAAACAGGGGGCAGACTATGGCTACACCTTC. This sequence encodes CASRKQGADYGYTF.

CDR3 in DNA: TGTGCCAGCAGCTCCGTGGTAAAATCAGATACGCAGTATTTT. It translates to CASSSVVKSDTQYF. The chain joins TRBV7-2 to TRBJ2-3; D is ambiguous. The CDR3 extends over 14 amino acids. Germline V lookup: CDR1 SGHTA, CDR2 FQGNSA. Trimming took off 4 bases at V and 4 bases at J, with 12 bases between the two ends.